The 29 T cell receptor beta chains below were found in one sample sequenced in a study of blood T cell repertoires in COVID-19. The data were produced by immunoSEQ multiplex PCR, yet TCRdb's version contains in-frame clones alone and is incomplete. The sample includes fewer than 300,000 clones, 75% to 90% of them seen just once. Sequencing was carried out using peripheral blood. All receptors derive from a woman aged 45 to 65 with COVID-19, enrolled during active disease.

This clone was recorded only once. The chain combines TRBV7-8 with TRBJ2-7, with 10 bases matching TRBD1. The V gene's germline CDR1 is SGHVS and CDR2 FQNEAQ. The CDR3 totals 16 residues. V lost 6 bases to trimming and J lost 7 bases; unmatched junction nucleotides: 15. The CDR3 DNA is TGTGCCAGCAGTTTCCGACCGGGACAGGGGCTTCGGGAGCAGTACTTC. Protein sequence: CASSFRPGQGLREQYF.

The CDR3 loop is CASSLVGRGSGYTF. The CDR3 nucleotides read TGTGCCAGCAGCTTAGTAGGCAGGGGGAGTGGCTACACCTTC. The V and J genes are TRBV7-9 and TRBJ1-2; 7 bases line up with TRBD1. Germline CDR1 reads SEHNR; CDR2 reads FQNEAQ (reference sequence). CDR3 size: 14 residues. V lost 1 base, J lost 7 bases, and 6 bases stayed unmatched. Full variable domain (outside the CDR3, taken from reference TRBV7-9 and TRBJ1-2): DTGVSQNPRHKITKRGQNVTFRCDPISEHNRLYWYRQTLGQGPEFLTYFQNEAQLEKSRLLSDRFSAERPKGSFSTLEIQRTEQGDSAMYLCASSLVGRGSGYTFGSGTRLTVV.

V usage is TRBV7-9 and J usage is TRBJ1-2; the D is unclear. Trimming took 5 bases from V and 0 from J, leaving 13 bases between them. This CDR3 contains 15 residues. Germline loops: CDR1 SEHNR, CDR2 FQNEAQ (reference sequence). The CDR3 here is CASSAVRQPNYGYTF. DNA of the CDR3: TGTGCCAGCAGCGCCGTGCGGCAGCCTAACTATGGCTACACCTTC.

This chain joins TRBV19 and TRBJ1-2; TRBD1 matches at 7 bases. Germline loops: CDR1 LNHDA, CDR2 SQIVND (reference sequence). The CDR3 covers 13 residues. Losses at the gene ends were 6 bases for V and 8 bases for J; bases not matched to a gene: 9. CDR3 amino acids: CASSYRQGGGYTF. For the CDR3, the DNA is TGTGCCAGTAGCTACCGACAGGGAGGCGGCTACACCTTC.

The genes are TRBV29-1 and TRBJ2-3, with TRBD2 as a possible D gene (6 bases). Trimming left V 4 bases short and J 0 bases short, with 14 bases between. Germline V gives CDR1 SQVTM, CDR2 ANQGSEA. The CDR3 extends over 15 amino acids. The CDR3 DNA follows: TGCAGCGTTGTTTCGGGGGTTCATAGCACAGATACGCAGTATTTT. Translating gives CSVVSGVHSTDTQYF.

The gene calls are TRBV7-2 and TRBJ1-6; unclear D gene. The CDR3 runs to 16 residues. The V and J ends lost 5 bases and 0 bases respectively, with 11 bases between them. Germline V gene sequence: CDR1 SGHTA, CDR2 FQGNSA. This CDR3 reads CASSLGRSSYNSPLHF. The DNA of the CDR3 is TGTGCCAGCAGCCTAGGACGGAGCTCCTATAATTCACCCCTCCACTTT.

The chain links TRBV5-4 to TRBJ2-1; the match to TRBD2 covers 8 bases. The CDR3 totals 14 residues. Looked up from germline, CDR1 is SGHNT and CDR2 is YYREEE (reference sequence). The V segment lost 1 base and the J segment 5 bases; nucleotides outside the gene matches: 2. The CDR3 DNA sequence: TGTGCCAGCAGCTTGACTAGCGGAAACAATGAGCAGTTCTTC. Its translation is CASSLTSGNNEQFF.

In this sample, this clone turned up a few times. This chain uses TRBV4-2 with TRBJ2-5; D unresolved. Per germline, CDR1 LGHNA and CDR2 YNFKEQ. The CDR3 is 16 amino acids. Trimming cost V 3 bases and J 5 bases, with 19 bases left between them. CDR3 nucleotides: TGTGCCAGCAGCCAGAATCCGTTTGCCGCCGGGGAGACCCAGTACTTC. This gives the protein CASSQNPFAAGETQYF.

This clone was detected a few times. V usage is TRBV5-6 and J usage is TRBJ1-2; D unresolved. Per the germline V gene, CDR1 is SGHDT and CDR2 is YYEEEE. This CDR3 region has 13 residues. The V end lost 4 bases, the J end lost 4 bases, and 11 bases lay between the germline ends. The CDR3 DNA sequence: TGTGCCAGCAGCCCCCCGGGAGGCTATGGCTACACCTTC. Amino acid sequence: CASSPPGGYGYTF.

This clone was detected once. V usage is TRBV5-1 and J usage is TRBJ1-1; no definite D call. The germline gives CDR1 SGHRS, CDR2 YFSETQ. V dropped 0 bases and J dropped 0 bases, with 9 bases sitting between them. The CDR3 sequence is 15 residues long. The CDR3 nucleotides read TGCGCCAGCAGCTTGGTCCCCGGGATGAACACTGAAGCTTTCTTT. Translated, it gives CASSLVPGMNTEAFF.

V usage is TRBV6-2 or TRBV6-3 and J usage is TRBJ2-3; 9 bases are shared with TRBD2. V was pared by 4 bases and J by 1 base, with 0 bases of the junction left unmatched. CDR1 and CDR2 from the germline V gene are MNHEY and SVGEGT. This CDR3 is built from 14 residues. The CDR3 region is CASSWTSGTDTQYF. The CDR3 DNA reads TGTGCCAGCAGTTGGACTAGCGGCACAGATACGCAGTATTTT.

This chain joins TRBV19 and TRBJ2-2; D gene unclear. This CDR3 is 14 amino acids long. V was shortened by 5 bases and J by 0 bases, with 7 bases between the two germline ends. Germline V gene data show CDR1 as LNHDA and CDR2 as SQIVND (reference sequence). The chain's CDR3 is CASSLYANTGELFF. DNA for the CDR3: TGTGCCAGTAGTCTCTACGCGAACACCGGGGAGCTGTTTTTT.

This CDR3 reads CASSRGTASTDTQYF. The CDR3 DNA sequence: TGTGCCAGCAGCAGGGGCACCGCTAGCACAGATACGCAGTATTTT. The chain carries TRBV7-3 and TRBJ2-3; perhaps TRBD1 as D (5 bases). Trimming left V 5 bases short and J 0 bases short, with 12 bases between. CDR3 length equals 15 residues. The germline CDR1 and CDR2 sequences are SGHTA and FQGTGA. Full variable domain (outside the CDR3, taken from reference TRBV7-3 and TRBJ2-3): GAGVSQTPSNKVTEKGKYVELRCDPISGHTALYWYRQSLGQGPEFLIYFQGTGAADDSGLPNDRFFAVRPEGSVSTLKIQRTERGDSAVYLCASSRGTASTDTQYFGPGTRLTVL.

This chain uses TRBV4-3 with TRBJ1-4, with D possibly being TRBD1 (5 bases). The CDR3 contains 16 residues. The germline V and J ends were trimmed by 0 bases and 6 bases, with 14 bases remaining between them. Looked up from germline, CDR1 is LGHNA and CDR2 is YSLEER. The CDR3 nucleotides read TGCGCCAGCAGCCAAGACTACCGGGGGAACGATGAAAAACTGTTTTTT. It is translated as CASSQDYRGNDEKLFF.

In this sample, this clone turned up once. The J gene is TRBJ2-3, the V gene TRBV7-9; 13 bases fit TRBD2. The CDR3 sequence is 17 residues long. V lost 5 bases and J lost 1; bases outside the gene matches: 6. Germline V gene sequence: CDR1 SEHNR, CDR2 FQNEAQ (reference sequence). CDR3 residues: CASSPGLAGVGTDTQYF. CDR3 sequence (DNA): TGTGCCAGCAGCCCAGGACTAGCGGGAGTGGGCACAGATACGCAGTATTTT. Combining the CDR3 with reference TRBV7-9 and TRBJ2-3 gives the whole variable domain DTGVSQNPRHKITKRGQNVTFRCDPISEHNRLYWYRQTLGQGPEFLTYFQNEAQLEKSRLLSDRFSAERPKGSFSTLEIQRTEQGDSAMYLCASSPGLAGVGTDTQYFGPGTRLTVL.

This clone appeared a few times. The J gene is TRBJ2-7, the V gene TRBV29-1, with a tentative D call TRBD1 (6 bases). Germline CDR1 and CDR2: SQVTM and ANQGSEA. V was trimmed by 4 bases and J by 0 bases, leaving 10 bases between them. The CDR3 totals 13 residues. CDR3 coding DNA: TGCAGCGTTGGGACAGAAAGCTCCTACGAGCAGTACTTC. Its translation is CSVGTESSYEQYF.

The CDR3 is CASSFSGRLNEKLFF. The DNA for the CDR3 is TGTGCCAGCAGCTTCTCGGGAAGACTTAATGAAAAACTGTTTTTT. The chain links TRBV7-2 to TRBJ1-4; D gene unclear. The V gene lost 3 bases and the J gene lost 4 bases, with 12 bases spanning the gap. The CDR3 sequence is 15 residues long. Germline loops: CDR1 SGHTA, CDR2 FQGNSA.

The rearrangement joins TRBV7-9 to TRBJ2-6; 10 nucleotides align to TRBD1. The CDR3 spans 19 residues. Germline CDR1 reads SEHNR; CDR2 reads FQNEAQ (reference sequence). V lost 5 bases and J lost 3; bases outside the gene matches: 13. The CDR3 loop is CASSPTTLRDRGGANVLTF. The CDR3 region has the DNA TGTGCCAGCAGCCCCACCACCCTACGGGACAGGGGTGGGGCCAACGTCCTGACTTTC.

DNA of the CDR3: TGTGCCGGGGGACTAGCGGTGACCTACAATGAGCAGTTCTTC. This encodes CAGGLAVTYNEQFF. The V gene is TRBV30, the J gene TRBJ2-1; 11 positions agree with TRBD2. The CDR3 totals 14 residues. Germline lookup yields CDR1 GTSNPN and CDR2 SVGIG (reference sequence). V lost 8 bases, J lost 2 bases, and 5 bases stayed unmatched.

The CDR3 here is CASRWPRDRGCQETQYF. In nucleotides, the CDR3 is TGTGCAAGTCGCTGGCCTAGGGACAGAGGTTGCCAAGAGACCCAGTACTTC. The chain couples TRBV12-2 to TRBJ2-5; the DNA was not used to check the table's D call, TRBD1. TRBV12-2 is deemed a pseudogene. The CDR3 length is 17 residues.

The J gene is TRBJ2-7, the V gene TRBV19; 7 bases align to TRBD2. The length of the CDR3 is 14 residues. CDR1 and CDR2 from the germline V gene are LNHDA and SQIVND (reference sequence). The trim removed 7 bases at V and 1 base at J, leaving 7 bases unmatched. CDR3 region: CASTQRGFSYEQYF. Written as DNA, the CDR3 is TGTGCCAGTACTCAGCGGGGATTTTCCTACGAGCAGTACTTC.

The rearrangement uses TRBV4-2 and TRBJ2-1; 10 bases are shared with TRBD2. After removal of 0 bases from V and 0 bases from J, the junction contained 8 bases not matched to a gene. CDR3 length: 19 amino acids. Germline loops: CDR1 LGHNA, CDR2 YNFKEQ. The CDR3 DNA sequence: TGTGCCAGCAGCCAAGAGTCTAGCGGGAGCGCCAGCTCCTACAATGAGCAGTTCTTC. Translated: CASSQESSGSASSYNEQFF.

The chain couples TRBV24-1 to TRBJ2-2; possible D gene TRBD2, 6 bases. CDR1 and CDR2 (germline): KGHDR, SFDVKD. The CDR3 runs 17 residues. V was clipped by 1 base and J by 3 bases, with 14 bases between them. CDR3 residues: CATSDFGRLGDTGELFF. The CDR3, as DNA: TGTGCCACCAGTGATTTCGGTCGACTAGGCGACACCGGGGAGCTGTTTTTT.

This rearrangement joins TRBV29-1 to TRBJ2-1, with TRBD2 identical over 10 bases. The germline V gene encodes CDR1 SQVTM and CDR2 ANQGSEA. This CDR3 comprises 17 residues. Unmatched junction bases numbered 9, after V lost 4 bases and J lost 0 bases. CDR3 nucleotides: TGCAGCGTTGGGTTGGGACTAGCGAAAAGCTCCTACAATGAGCAGTTCTTC. Its translation: CSVGLGLAKSSYNEQFF.

The chain has TRBV4-1 and TRBJ2-7; D is perhaps TRBD2 (5 bases). The CDR3 contains 13 residues. Germline assignment: CDR1 MGHRA and CDR2 YSYEKL. Deletions cut 5 bases from V and 5 bases from J, with 13 bases between. The CDR3 is CASSYTSSHEQYF. The CDR3 region has the DNA TGCGCCAGCAGCTACACTAGTTCCCACGAGCAGTACTTC.

The CDR3 region has the DNA TGCGCCAGCAGCCAAGGCACTTCTGAGCAGTTCTTC. Amino acids: CASSQGTSEQFF. V is TRBV4-3 and J is TRBJ2-1; D not resolved. Germline-derived CDR1 and CDR2 are LGHNA and YSLEER. The CDR3 totals 12 residues. The germline V and J ends were trimmed by 1 base and 9 bases, with 7 bases remaining between them.

The chain recombines TRBV5-1 with TRBJ2-7; TRBD2 might be the D (6 bases). Between the trimmed V and J ends, which lost 5 bases and 3 bases, there was a span of 12 bases. Germline loops: CDR1 SGHRS, CDR2 YFSETQ. This CDR3 is built from 13 residues. The CDR3 sequence is CASSPAGNYEQYF. The DNA for the CDR3 is TGCGCCAGCAGTCCGGCGGGAAACTACGAGCAGTACTTC.

The chain links TRBV5-1 to TRBJ2-1; 9 bases map to TRBD2. CDR3 size: 14 residues. The germline V gene encodes CDR1 SGHRS and CDR2 YFSETQ. V was pared by 5 bases and J by 4 bases, with 4 bases of the junction left unmatched. The CDR3 loop reads CASSGLALYNEQFF. CDR3 sequence (DNA): TGCGCCAGCAGTGGACTAGCGCTTTACAATGAGCAGTTCTTC.

The chain employs TRBV11-2 and TRBJ2-5, with 7 nucleotides matching TRBD2. J lost 2 bases, V lost 5 bases, and 11 bases had no gene match. This CDR3 has 16 amino acids. Germline values: CDR1 SGHAT, CDR2 FQNNGV. The CDR3 DNA sequence: TGTGCCAGCAGCATCATGGGGGGGAGGGGACAAGAGACCCAGTACTTC. It is translated as CASSIMGGRGQETQYF.